These 8 T cell receptor beta chains came from one sample sequenced in a study of OX40 agonist ivuxolimab in advanced cancers. Profiling relied on immunoSEQ multiplex PCR, and the TCRdb table lists in-frame clones only, not all of them. The data contain approximately 27,000 clones, 75% to 85% of them singletons. The specimen comprised CD4+ or CD8+ T cells sorted from blood, sampled in a trial of the OX40 agonist ivuxolimab. All receptors come from an adult with an advanced solid tumor such as melanoma, head and neck, liver or kidney cancer.

There are a few counts of this clone. The chain uses TRBV28 and TRBJ2-6, with 8 bases matching TRBD2. The germline CDR1 and CDR2 sequences are MDHEN and SYDVKM. V was clipped by 6 bases and J by 0 bases; unmatched bases: 10. The CDR3 is made up of 18 amino acids. The CDR3 sequence is CASSDYGGAHSGANVLTF. Here the CDR3 DNA reads TGTGCCAGCAGCGATTACGGGGGGGCTCACTCTGGGGCCAACGTCCTGACTTTC.

The rearrangement joins TRBV19 to TRBJ1-2; 9 bases fit TRBD1. Per germline, CDR1 LNHDA and CDR2 SQIVND (reference sequence). The CDR3 has 14 amino acids. The trim removed 3 bases at V and 3 bases at J, leaving 2 bases unmatched. CDR3 sequence: CASSIGQGYYGYTF. The CDR3 coding sequence is TGTGCCAGTAGTATCGGACAGGGGTACTATGGCTACACCTTC.

The V call is TRBV6-1, the J call TRBJ1-2; no definite D call. The V and J ends lost 5 bases and 4 bases respectively, with 14 bases between them. Germline assignment: CDR1 MNHNS and CDR2 SASEGT. The CDR3 covers 14 residues. The CDR3 nucleotides are TGTGCCAGCAGTCCTGGTCTGGGGAGCTATGGCTACACCTTC. Translation: CASSPGLGSYGYTF.

The chain recombines TRBV5-6 with TRBJ2-7, with 8 positions matching TRBD1. Germline V gene data show CDR1 as SGHDT and CDR2 as YYEEEE. The length of the CDR3 is 15 residues. Trimming at V came to 4 bases and at J to 1 base, leaving 7 bases not matched to a gene. Here the CDR3 reads CASSIGQGVSYEQYF. The CDR3 coding sequence is TGTGCCAGCAGCATAGGACAGGGAGTTTCCTACGAGCAGTACTTC.

This sequence joins TRBV7-9 and TRBJ2-6; the D gene is possibly TRBD1 (6 bases). Germline V gene data show CDR1 as SEHNR and CDR2 as FQNEAQ (reference sequence). This CDR3 is built from 15 residues. Deletions cut 5 bases from V and 1 base from J, with 9 bases between. The CDR3 nucleotides read TGTGCCAGCAGCGCAGGGGAATCTGGGGCCAACGTCCTGACTTTC. It specifies CASSAGESGANVLTF.

The chain couples TRBV11-3 to TRBJ2-6; D remains unclear. The CDR3 consists of 15 residues. Germline assignment: CDR1 SGHNT and CDR2 YENEEA. Trimming took 1 base from V and 0 from J, leaving 4 bases between them. For the CDR3, the DNA is TGTGCCAGCAGCTTAGGCAACTCTGGGGCCAACGTCCTGACTTTC. It translates to CASSLGNSGANVLTF.

The gene calls are TRBV7-9 and TRBJ1-5, with 8 bases lining up with TRBD1. Germline V gene sequence: CDR1 SEHNR, CDR2 FQNEAQ (reference sequence). V shed 0 bases, J shed 7 bases, and the junction held 8 bases outside the gene matches. The CDR3 is 16 amino acids. The CDR3 is CASSLALGDRLQPQHF. CDR3 sequence (DNA): TGTGCCAGCAGCTTAGCGCTAGGGGACAGGTTACAGCCCCAGCATTTT.

The gene calls are TRBV10-3 and TRBJ1-1; D unclear. Deletions cut 5 bases from V and 0 bases from J, with 13 bases between. Germline assignment: CDR1 ENHRY and CDR2 SYGVKD. This CDR3 has 15 residues. CDR3 loop: CAISQESALNTEAFF. CDR3 nucleotide sequence: TGTGCCATCAGTCAGGAGTCCGCTTTGAACACTGAAGCTTTCTTT.